The sample holds a few counts of the clone carrying this T cell receptor beta chain. What it binds is not known. This specimen belongs to a study of T cell repertoires in cytomegalovirus infection. The wider study: CMV infection together with matching HLA type was indicated by public TCR beta signatures. General study points: HLA-C-restricted TCR beta clonotypes specific for CMV led the ex vivo response.

TCRdb used MiXCR to reprocess the reads, holding one entry per CDR3 protein. This sample yields a few hundred thousand distinct CDR3 sequences, of which over 15% are seen a single time; roughly 45% belongs to the top ten. The CDR3 loop spans 16 amino acids. Trimming took 2 bases from V and 2 from J, leaving 12 bases between them. Germline loops: CDR1 KGHSH, CDR2 LQKENI. The specimen was CD8+ T cells from PBMCs. The chain joins TRBV18 to TRBJ2-2, with D perhaps TRBD1 (7 bases). This receptor was identified in a human donor in good health (CMV status not recorded). Some clones in this sample may be carry-over from other donors' samples. This chain's CDR3 is CASSPSRDSNTGELFF. Written as DNA, the CDR3 is TGTGCCAGCTCACCATCGCGGGACAGCAACACCGGGGAGCTGTTTTTT.